These 20 T cell receptor beta chains were all obtained from the same sample, sequenced in a study of cytotoxic CD8 clonotypes in ibrutinib-treated CLL. Repertoires were generated with immunoSEQ multiplex PCR, while TCRdb's copy carries only in-frame clones and drops some. The top ten clones hold 20% to 25% of a sample with some 92,000 clones, roughly three quarters of them seen once. Sequencing used PBMCs, obtained after 24 months of ibrutinib treatment. Receptor source: a human donor with chronic lymphocytic leukemia.

This clone has only a few counts. The chain recombines TRBV29-1 with TRBJ2-7; TRBD2 agrees at 10 bases. V lost 5 bases and J lost 5; bases outside the gene matches: 3. CDR1 and CDR2 (germline): SQVTM, ANQGSEA. CDR3 size: 12 residues. DNA for the CDR3: TGCAGCGTTAGCGGGAGGGCCGACGAGCAGTACTTC. Encoded protein: CSVSGRADEQYF.

This rearrangement joins TRBV9 to TRBJ1-2; D unclear. Trimming took 4 bases from V and 7 from J, leaving 23 bases between them. The CDR3 contains 16 residues. Germline loops: CDR1 SGDLS, CDR2 YYNGEE. CDR3 bases: TGTGCCAGCAGCCCCCAACTGGGAGGGCCGTCGGGTGGCTACACCTTC. Residues: CASSPQLGGPSGGYTF.

The V call is TRBV7-8, the J call TRBJ2-7; TRBD1 agrees at 7 bases. Germline CDR1 reads SGHVS; CDR2 reads FQNEAQ. With V trimmed by 1 base and J by 0 bases, 3 bases remained unmatched. The CDR3 length is 15 residues. CDR3 residues: CASSLDPGGSYEQYF. Here the CDR3 DNA reads TGTGCCAGCAGCTTAGATCCAGGGGGCTCCTACGAGCAGTACTTC.

The rearrangement links TRBV9 to TRBJ1-2; no definite D call. Germline assignment: CDR1 SGDLS and CDR2 YYNGEE. The CDR3 length is 14 residues. V was trimmed by 0 bases and J by 7 bases, leaving 13 bases between them. CDR3 DNA: TGTGCCAGCAGCGTAGAACTCAACAACGGTGGCTACACCTTC. Encoded protein: CASSVELNNGGYTF. The whole variable domain, filled in from reference TRBV9 and TRBJ1-2, reads DSGVTQTPKHLITATGQRVTLRCSPRSGDLSVYWYQQSLDQGLQFLIQYYNGEERAKGNILERFSAQQFPDLHSELNLSSLELGDSALYFCASSVELNNGGYTFGSGTRLTVV.

This clone was picked up one time. The chain combines TRBV7-9 with TRBJ2-7, with 7 bases matching TRBD1. The germline V gene has CDR1 SEHNR and CDR2 FQNEAQ (reference sequence). The CDR3 is 15 amino acids. J lost 5 bases, V lost 1 base, and 8 bases had no gene match. The CDR3 bases are TGTGCCAGCAGCTTAGATGTCGGGACAGTAAACGAGCAGTACTTC. Translating it yields CASSLDVGTVNEQYF.

The V call is TRBV7-2, the J call TRBJ2-5, with 7 bases lining up with TRBD2. The CDR3 sequence is 17 residues long. The ends lost 4 bases at V and 4 bases at J; junction bases unmatched: 15. Per the germline V gene, CDR1 is SGHTA and CDR2 is FQGNSA. CDR3 bases: TGTGCCAGCAGCTCATGGGAGGAGACGGGGGGATCAGAGACCCAGTACTTC. Protein: CASSSWEETGGSETQYF.

The V gene is TRBV7-2, the J gene TRBJ2-5; D gene unclear. V was clipped by 5 bases and J by 4 bases, with 8 bases between them. Germline V gene lookup returns CDR1 SGHTA and CDR2 FQGNSA. This CDR3 region has 12 residues. CDR3 in DNA: TGTGCCAGCAGCACCCAGCGAGAGACCCAGTACTTC. It is translated as CASSTQRETQYF. The full variable domain, completed using reference TRBV7-2 and TRBJ2-5, is GAGVSQSPSNKVTEKGKDVELRCDPISGHTALYWYRQSLGQGLEFLIYFQGNSAPDKSGLPSDRFSAERTGGSVSTLTIQRTQQEDSAVYLCASSTQRETQYFGPGTRLLVL.

V is TRBV28 and J is TRBJ1-5; D uncertain. The germline V and J ends were trimmed by 6 bases and 4 bases, with 13 bases remaining between them. Germline CDR1 is MDHEN and CDR2 is SYDVKM. The CDR3 extends over 14 amino acids. CDR3 in amino acids: CASSLGPVNQPQHF. DNA for the CDR3: TGTGCCAGCAGCCTAGGGCCAGTTAATCAGCCCCAGCATTTT. The full variable domain, its missing parts supplied by reference TRBV28 and TRBJ1-5, is DVKVTQSSRYLVKRTGEKVFLECVQDMDHENMFWYRQDPGLGLRLIYFSYDVKMKEKGDIPEGYSVSREKKERFSLILESASTNQTSMYLCASSLGPVNQPQHFGDGTRLSIL.

The chain employs TRBV6-6 and TRBJ2-7, with D maybe TRBD1 (6 bases). CDR1 and CDR2 from the germline V gene are MNHNY and SVGAGI (reference sequence). This CDR3 is built from 14 residues. Trimming pared 2 bases from V and 4 bases from J, leaving 12 bases between. DNA of the CDR3: TGTGCCAGCAGTTACCAGGGGCGGATGTACGAGCAGTACTTC. Translation gives CASSYQGRMYEQYF.

This chain uses TRBV5-1 with TRBJ1-1, with 7 bases aligning to TRBD1. J was trimmed by 5 bases and V by 4 bases; bases with no gene match: 5. The length of the CDR3 is 13 residues. Germline lookup yields CDR1 SGHRS and CDR2 YFSETQ. CDR3 DNA sequence: TGCGCCAGCAGCGGATCAGGGGGAACTGAAGCTTTCTTT. It codes for CASSGSGGTEAFF.

The chain joins TRBV7-2 to TRBJ2-7, with D maybe TRBD1 (6 bases). V was shortened by 2 bases and J by 5 bases, with 16 bases between the two germline ends. The CDR3 has 15 amino acids. Per the germline V gene, CDR1 is SGHTA and CDR2 is FQGNSA. The CDR3 here is CASSLSFRSGDEQYF. For the CDR3, the DNA is TGTGCCAGCAGCTTATCTTTTAGATCAGGGGACGAGCAGTACTTC.

This clone has a handful of counts. The DNA of the CDR3 is TGTGCCAGCAGCTTGGGGCAGGTAGAAGAGACCCAGTACTTC. This codes for CASSLGQVEETQYF. The chain combines TRBV5-6 with TRBJ2-5; D not resolved. The V and J ends lost 0 bases and 3 bases respectively, with 9 bases between them. Per the germline V gene, CDR1 is SGHDT and CDR2 is YYEEEE. This CDR3 region has 14 residues.

This clone appeared a few times. J is TRBJ1-3 and V is TRBV7-2; D is perhaps TRBD1 (5 bases). CDR3 size: 16 residues. Germline V gene data show CDR1 as SGHTA and CDR2 as FQGNSA. V dropped 5 bases and J dropped 0 bases, with 14 bases sitting between them. For the CDR3, the DNA is TGTGCCAGCAGCCCGCCAGGGAGGGTCTCTGGAAACACCATATATTTT. Encoded protein: CASSPPGRVSGNTIYF. The full variable domain, rest sourced from reference TRBV7-2 and TRBJ1-3, is GAGVSQSPSNKVTEKGKDVELRCDPISGHTALYWYRQSLGQGLEFLIYFQGNSAPDKSGLPSDRFSAERTGGSVSTLTIQRTQQEDSAVYLCASSPPGRVSGNTIYFGEGSWLTVV.

CDR3 region: CASSLGSGGSARTDTQYF. CDR3 DNA: TGTGCCAGCAGCTTGGGGTCCGGCGGGAGTGCCCGCACAGATACGCAGTATTTT. The chain carries TRBV7-6 and TRBJ2-3; TRBD2 matches 7 bases. The CDR3 length is 18 residues. CDR1 and CDR2 from the germline V gene are SGHVS and FNYEAQ. V lost 3 bases and J lost 1; bases outside the gene matches: 13.

This clone was detected ten times or more. V usage is TRBV28 and J usage is TRBJ1-5; D remains unclear. The CDR3 has 11 residues. Germline V lookup: CDR1 MDHEN, CDR2 SYDVKM. Deletions cut 3 bases from V and 11 bases from J, with 8 bases between. CDR3 sequence reads: CASSFVGTQHF. As DNA, the CDR3 is TGTGCCAGCAGTTTCGTTGGGACCCAGCATTTT.

The genes are TRBV28 and TRBJ2-7, with 8 bases identical to TRBD1. CDR1 is MDHEN and CDR2 is SYDVKM in the germline V gene. CDR3 length: 12 residues. V gave up 10 bases and J gave up 5 bases; unmatched junction bases: 7. This CDR3 is CAIQGANDEQYF. The CDR3 DNA is TGTGCCATCCAGGGGGCGAACGACGAGCAGTACTTC.

The genes are TRBV14 and TRBJ2-3, with TRBD2 identical over 10 bases. V trimming: 4 bases; J trimming: 1 base; junction bases outside the gene matches: 5. CDR1 is SGHDN and CDR2 is FVKESK in the germline V gene. The CDR3 covers 16 residues. For the CDR3, the DNA is TGTGCCAGCAGCCGAGCGGGAGGGTTTCGCACAGATACGCAGTATTTT. This encodes CASSRAGGFRTDTQYF.

Concerning this clone itself: The same CDR3 is also encoded by other DNA sequences in this sample. The rearrangement joins TRBV7-9 to TRBJ2-2, with TRBD1 identical over 7 bases. The germline gives CDR1 SEHNR, CDR2 FQNEAQ (reference sequence). The CDR3 covers 15 residues. V lost 1 base, J lost 4 bases, and 3 bases stayed unmatched. CDR3 DNA: TGTGCCAGCAGCTTAGGGTCAGGGGGCACCGGGGAGCTGTTTTTT. It yields the protein CASSLGSGGTGELFF.

The V gene is TRBV27, the J gene TRBJ2-1; the D gene is possibly TRBD2 (5 bases). Germline V gene sequence: CDR1 MNHEY, CDR2 SMNVEV (reference sequence). The CDR3 loop spans 9 amino acids. V lost 8 bases to trimming and J lost 10 bases, with 6 bases between them. This CDR3 reads CASGEEQFF. In nucleotides, the CDR3 is TGTGCCAGCGGGGAGGAGCAGTTCTTC.

V and J are TRBV15 and TRBJ2-5; possible D gene TRBD2, 6 bases. The V end was cut by 1 base, the J end by 2 bases, with 17 bases between. CDR1 is LNHNV and CDR2 is YYDKDF in the germline V gene (reference sequence). CDR3 length: 17 amino acids. The CDR3 is CATSRGRLARPQETQYF. CDR3 bases: TGTGCCACCAGCAGAGGTCGGCTAGCGAGACCACAAGAGACCCAGTACTTC.